The text below deals with one T cell receptor beta chain. These data belong to a study of PD-L1 blockade in urothelial cancer. Study-wide context: The median T cell count in blood samples was some 150,000.

The patients had locally advanced or metastatic urothelial carcinoma. Synthetically made TCR analog templates were put into each PCR as spikes. This table comes from immunoSEQ multiplex PCR, and its TCRdb copy is limited to in-frame clones, with some not included. The sample has under 40,000 clones, approximately 87% seen once. The CDR3 loop spans 15 amino acids. CDR1 and CDR2 from the germline V gene are MNHNS and SASEGT. V was clipped by 4 bases and J by 1 base; unmatched bases: 4. This TCR came from a man aged 45-65 years with urothelial cancer. This sequence joins TRBV6-1 and TRBJ1-5; 7 bases map to TRBD1. Sample: PBMCs, taken around atezolizumab (anti-PD-L1) treatment. The CDR3 region has the DNA TGTGCCAGCAGTGTGGGCAGGGGGAGCAATCAGCCCCAGCATTTT. Amino acids: CASSVGRGSNQPQHF.